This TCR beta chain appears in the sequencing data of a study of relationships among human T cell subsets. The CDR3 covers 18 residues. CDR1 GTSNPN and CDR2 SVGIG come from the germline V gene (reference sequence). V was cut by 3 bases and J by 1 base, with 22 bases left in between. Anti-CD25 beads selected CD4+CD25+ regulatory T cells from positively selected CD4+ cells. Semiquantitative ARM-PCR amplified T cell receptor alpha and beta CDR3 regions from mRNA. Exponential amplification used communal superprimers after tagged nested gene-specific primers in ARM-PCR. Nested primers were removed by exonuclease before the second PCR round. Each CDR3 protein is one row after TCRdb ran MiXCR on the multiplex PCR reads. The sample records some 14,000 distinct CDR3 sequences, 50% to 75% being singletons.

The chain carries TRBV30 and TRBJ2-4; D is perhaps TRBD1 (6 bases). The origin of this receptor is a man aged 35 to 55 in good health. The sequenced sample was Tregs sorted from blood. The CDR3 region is CAWRVEQGREVAKNIQYF. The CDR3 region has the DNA TGTGCCTGGAGGGTCGAGCAGGGGAGAGAGGTGGCCAAAAACATTCAGTACTTC.